These 3 T cell receptor beta chains originate from one sample sequenced in a study of T cell responses to AZD1222 COVID-19 vaccine. Sequencing used immunoSEQ multiplex PCR; TCRdb keeps in-frame clones, though not all of them. The sample records under 200,000 clones, 92% being singletons. The specimen comprised peripheral blood, sampled 28 days after the second AZD1222 dose. The receptors come from an adult who received the AZD1222 COVID-19 vaccine.

In its sample, this clone was seen once. This chain uses TRBV5-1 with TRBJ2-3, with D tentatively TRBD2 (6 bases). The V gene's germline CDR1 is SGHRS and CDR2 YFSETQ. There are 14 residues in the CDR3. Between the trimmed V and J ends, which lost 4 bases and 5 bases, there was a span of 14 bases. The CDR3 bases are TGCGCCAGCAGCCTGCGAGTGGGAGGAGATACGCAGTATTTT. Translated: CASSLRVGGDTQYF.

The chain joins TRBV6-2 or TRBV6-3 to TRBJ2-1; D possibly corresponds to TRBD2 (5 bases). V was shortened by 6 bases and J by 15 bases, with 18 bases between the two germline ends. Germline V gives CDR1 MNHEY, CDR2 SVGEGT. The CDR3 is 12 amino acids. Here the CDR3 reads CASSTAGARLFF. The CDR3 region has the DNA TGTGCCAGCAGCACCGCGGGCGCCCGTCTGTTCTTC.

This clone was observed a single time. The DNA for the CDR3 is TGTGCCACCCGGGGGGGGGCGCTTGGTCATGAAAAACTGTTTTTT. Amino acid sequence: CATRGGALGHEKLFF. The chain is built from TRBV19 and TRBJ1-4; a weak D match, TRBD1 (6 bases). Trimming pared 10 bases from V and 6 bases from J, leaving 21 bases between. Germline CDR1 reads LNHDA; CDR2 reads SQIVND (reference sequence). The CDR3 is 15 residues long.